This T cell receptor beta chain was captured in a study of T cell responses to AZD1222 COVID-19 vaccine. On the study more broadly: The analysis combined second doses at about 4 or about 12 weeks.

Comment on this clone: Its antigen is unidentified.

Study results and limitations: After the peak T cell response, and only then, were repertoires sampled. Targeting of unmutated variant regions was reportedly seen in nearly half of spike-specific TCRs. Mostly white British, mostly female donors; authors suggested clonal diversity may be underestimated.

Here immunoSEQ multiplex PCR was the method, and the copy in TCRdb shows in-frame clones only, minus some. Found here are about 78,000 clones, about nine tenths of them singletons; the top ten hold roughly 24%. The sequence was obtained from an adult in good health. Sequenced material: peripheral blood, taken on day 0 of AZD1222 vaccination.

CDR3 bases: TGTGCCAGAAGCTTGATGAGGAACACTGAAGCTTTCTTT. Its translation: CARSLMRNTEAFF. The V call is TRBV5-3, the J call TRBJ1-1; D is unresolved. TRBV5-3 is classed as an ORF, of uncertain function. Between the trimmed V and J ends, which lost 1 base and 1 base, there was a span of 5 bases. The CDR3 contains 13 residues.